The next 2 T cell receptor beta chains were all read from a single sample in a study of T cell repertoires in cytomegalovirus infection (dated by TCRdb to between 2019 and 2020). Data came from an Illumina HiSeq 1500. Clones were called with MiXCR by TCRdb after fastp trimmed the public reads at Q25, and only in-frame beta chains were retained. All rows with the same CDR3 protein become a single entry with the most common DNA and genes. Here the sample has under 150,000 distinct CDR3 sequences; more than 7% occur a single time. Of the sample, roughly 9.1% is held by the ten largest clones. The specimen was PBMCs. Receptors were obtained from a human donor in good health (CMV status not recorded). Some clones in this sample may be carry-over from other donors' samples.

The table lists this clonotype with many counts. The rearrangement uses TRBV7-9 and TRBJ2-1, with no clear D. Trimming removed 5 bases from V and 6 bases from J, with 17 bases in between. The CDR3 totals 15 residues. CDR1 and CDR2 (germline): SEHNR, FQNEAQ (reference sequence). Here the CDR3 DNA reads TGTGCCAGCAGCGGCCCGATGGATTTTGGCAATGAGCAGTTCTTC. Protein sequence: CASSGPMDFGNEQFF.

The gene calls are TRBV29-1 and TRBJ1-2; 9 bases agree with TRBD1. V dropped 4 bases and J dropped 2; count of bases not matched to a gene: 2. The germline CDR1 and CDR2 sequences are SQVTM and ANQGSEA. The CDR3 runs to 13 residues. The CDR3 bases are TGCAGCGTTGGACAGGGGGAGAACTATGGCTACACCTTC. Translated, it gives CSVGQGENYGYTF. The whole variable domain, remainder taken from reference TRBV29-1 and TRBJ1-2, is SAVISQKPSRDICQRGTSLTIQCQVDSQVTMMFWYRQQPGQSLTLIATANQGSEATYESGFVIDKFPISRPNLTFSTLTVSNMSPEDSSIYLCSVGQGENYGYTFGSGTRLTVV.